Following are 21 T cell receptor beta chains from one sample sequenced in a study of blood T cell repertoires in COVID-19. The repertoire was sequenced with immunoSEQ multiplex PCR; TCRdb's copy has only in-frame clones and lacks some. This sample yields some 80,000 clones, of which around 80% are seen a single time; 30% to 45% belongs to the top ten. Input material: peripheral blood. These receptor sequences come from a woman aged 70-85 years with acute or convalescent COVID-19.

The rearrangement joins TRBV3-1 (or the pseudogene TRBV3-2) to TRBJ2-1, with 11 bases matching TRBD2. Germline CDR1 is LGHDT and CDR2 is YNNKEL (reference sequence). V shed 1 base and J 7 bases; nucleotides not matched to a gene: 6. The length of the CDR3 is 16 residues. The CDR3 sequence: CASSQVSGRAKNEQFF. The CDR3 DNA reads TGTGCCAGCAGCCAAGTTAGCGGGAGGGCTAAAAATGAGCAGTTCTTC.

CDR3 sequence (DNA): TGTGCCAGCAGCTCTACAGGGGGCCAGGCCGAGCAGTACTTC. Encoded protein: CASSSTGGQAEQYF. This chain joins TRBV7-3 and TRBJ2-7; 9 bases fit TRBD1. Germline V gene lookup returns CDR1 SGHTA and CDR2 FQGTGA. V dropped 4 bases and J dropped 6; count of bases not matched to a gene: 7. The CDR3 runs 14 residues. The full variable domain, in which reference TRBV7-3 and TRBJ2-7 provide the parts outside the CDR3, is GAGVSQTPSNKVTEKGKYVELRCDPISGHTALYWYRQSLGQGPEFLIYFQGTGAADDSGLPNDRFFAVRPEGSVSTLKIQRTERGDSAVYLCASSSTGGQAEQYFGPGTRLTVT.

This chain uses TRBV3-1 (or the pseudogene TRBV3-2) with TRBJ2-1; 7 nucleotides match TRBD2. CDR3 length equals 17 residues. V lost 1 base, J lost 0 bases, and 6 bases stayed unmatched. Germline lookup yields CDR1 LGHDT and CDR2 YNNKEL (reference sequence). CDR3 sequence (DNA): TGTGCCAGCAGCCAAGGGACTAGTCCTTACTCCTACAATGAGCAGTTCTTC. Translation: CASSQGTSPYSYNEQFF.

The sample holds one count of this clone. The genes are TRBV28 and TRBJ2-7; TRBD2 matches at 7 bases. CDR1 is MDHEN and CDR2 is SYDVKM in the germline V gene. The CDR3 loop spans 16 amino acids. V gave up 3 bases and J gave up 0 bases; unmatched junction bases: 8. The CDR3 DNA reads TGTGCCAGCAGTTTTCCGTGGGGGGGGAGCTCCTACGAGCAGTACTTC. Its protein is CASSFPWGGSSYEQYF.

This chain's CDR3 is CAWSRAGTANEKLFF. CDR3 DNA: TGTGCCTGGAGCCGTGCTGGGACAGCCAATGAAAAACTGTTTTTT. This rearrangement joins TRBV30 to TRBJ1-4, with TRBD1 matching 7 bases. The CDR3 consists of 15 residues. J gave up 5 bases and V 3 bases, and 9 bases lay outside the gene matches. Germline V gene sequence: CDR1 GTSNPN, CDR2 SVGIG (reference sequence).

This chain joins TRBV19 and TRBJ1-1; unclear D gene. The CDR3 is 13 residues long. V was pared by 6 bases and J by 5 bases, with 13 bases between. Germline V gene lookup returns CDR1 LNHDA and CDR2 SQIVND (reference sequence). CDR3 in amino acids: CASRGPGRTEAFF. The CDR3 DNA reads TGTGCCAGTAGAGGTCCGGGAAGAACTGAAGCTTTCTTT.

J is TRBJ1-1 and V is TRBV6-5; 9 nucleotides agree with TRBD1. Trimming took 4 bases from V and 6 from J; bases not matched to a gene: 3. The germline V gene has CDR1 MNHEY and CDR2 SVGAGI. The CDR3 sequence is 13 residues long. The CDR3 reads CASSLDRGAEAFF. CDR3 DNA: TGTGCCAGCAGTTTGGACAGGGGAGCTGAAGCTTTCTTT.

This chain joins TRBV4-1 and TRBJ2-1; the match to TRBD2 covers 10 bases. V lost 3 bases and J lost 6; bases outside the gene matches: 5. The CDR3 covers 15 residues. CDR1 is MGHRA and CDR2 is YSYEKL in the germline V gene. CDR3 sequence (DNA): TGCGCCAGCAGCCACCCTAGCGGGAGATTCAATGAGCAGTTCTTC. It is translated as CASSHPSGRFNEQFF.

The V gene is TRBV20-1, the J gene TRBJ1-5, with no clear D. Germline lookup yields CDR1 DFQATT and CDR2 SNEGSKA (reference sequence). This CDR3 comprises 11 residues. V lost 0 bases to trimming and J lost 11 bases, with 8 bases between them. As DNA, the CDR3 is TGCAGTGCTAGAGATCGGCGGGCCCAGCATTTT. Translated: CSARDRRAQHF.

In DNA form, the CDR3 reads TGTGCCTGGAGTCGAGGTGTCTCCTACGAGCAGTACTTC. Its protein is CAWSRGVSYEQYF. This sequence joins TRBV30 and TRBJ2-7; D is ambiguous. Between the trimmed V and J ends, which lost 2 bases and 0 bases, there was a span of 8 bases. Germline assignment: CDR1 GTSNPN and CDR2 SVGIG (reference sequence). The CDR3 totals 13 residues. The full variable domain, completed using reference TRBV30 and TRBJ2-7, is SQTIHQWPATLVQPVGSPLSLECTVEGTSNPNLYWYRQAAGRGLQLLFYSVGIGQISSEVPQNLSASRPQDRQFILSSKKLLLSDSGFYLCAWSRGVSYEQYFGPGTRLTVT.

This clone turned up a few times. The gene calls are TRBV3-1 (or the pseudogene TRBV3-2) and TRBJ2-7, with D hard to call. The CDR3 covers 14 residues. Trimming cost V 0 bases and J 12 bases, with 18 bases left between them. From germline, CDR1 is LGHDT and CDR2 YNNKEL (reference sequence). The CDR3 bases are TGTGCCAGCAGCCAAGATTGGAGATTCCCTTTGAGGTACTTC. Translating it yields CASSQDWRFPLRYF.

The chain is built from TRBV3-1 (or the pseudogene TRBV3-2) and TRBJ2-7; 9 positions agree with TRBD2. V was clipped by 5 bases and J by 2 bases; unmatched bases: 16. Germline assignment: CDR1 LGHDT and CDR2 YNNKEL (reference sequence). This CDR3 comprises 18 residues. The CDR3: CASSESYASGTGAYEQYF. Here the CDR3 DNA reads TGTGCCAGCAGCGAGTCGTACGCTAGCGGGACGGGCGCCTACGAGCAGTACTTC.

The CDR3 loop is CASSLNQQETQYF. In DNA form, the CDR3 reads TGTGCCAGCAGCTTAAACCAGCAAGAGACCCAGTACTTC. The V and J genes are TRBV11-3 and TRBJ2-5; D call uncertain. Trimming left V 2 bases short and J 2 bases short, with 6 bases between. Germline CDR1 SGHNT, CDR2 YENEEA. The CDR3 has 13 amino acids.

This clone was recorded only once. The gene calls are TRBV19 and TRBJ2-7, with D maybe TRBD1 (6 bases). The V gene's germline CDR1 is LNHDA and CDR2 SQIVND (reference sequence). CDR3 length equals 16 residues. V lost 3 bases, J lost 3 bases, and 18 bases lay in between. CDR3 DNA sequence: TGTGCCAGTAGTATCACAGGGACGGTGCAGGGCTACGAGCAGTACTTC. Amino acids: CASSITGTVQGYEQYF. Variable domain in full (rest from reference TRBV19 and TRBJ2-7): DGGITQSPKYLFRKEGQNVTLSCEQNLNHDAMYWYRQDPGQGLRLIYYSQIVNDFQKGDIAEGYSVSREKKESFPLTVTSAQKNPTAFYLCASSITGTVQGYEQYFGPGTRLTVT.

This clone has more than one count but fewer than ten. This chain uses TRBV20-1 with TRBJ2-7; the match to TRBD2 covers 7 bases. Per the germline V gene, CDR1 is DFQATT and CDR2 is SNEGSKA (reference sequence). V lost 6 bases and J lost 0; bases outside the gene matches: 11. The CDR3 consists of 15 residues. CDR3 in DNA: TGCAGTGCCAGTACGTGGGGGAGGGCCTCCTACGAGCAGTACTTC. Its translation: CSASTWGRASYEQYF.

The genes are TRBV5-1 and TRBJ1-3, with D uncertain. The CDR3 loop spans 16 amino acids. From germline, CDR1 is SGHRS and CDR2 YFSETQ. V lost 0 bases to trimming and J lost 0 bases, with 10 bases between them. The CDR3 protein is CASSLEPPSSGNTIYF. Written as DNA, the CDR3 is TGCGCCAGCAGCTTGGAACCACCGAGCTCTGGAAACACCATATATTTT.

This sequence joins TRBV5-4 and TRBJ2-2, with a tentative D call TRBD2 (6 bases). Looked up from germline, CDR1 is SGHNT and CDR2 is YYREEE (reference sequence). Between the trimmed V and J ends, which lost 4 bases and 2 bases, there was a span of 15 bases. The CDR3 contains 16 residues. The CDR3 loop reads CASSMPGLSNTGELFF. CDR3 DNA sequence: TGTGCCAGCAGCATGCCGGGACTTTCCAACACCGGGGAGCTGTTTTTT.

V and J are TRBV5-1 and TRBJ2-3, with TRBD2 matching 9 bases. V shed 3 bases and J 4 bases; nucleotides not matched to a gene: 9. Germline CDR1 is SGHRS and CDR2 is YFSETQ. The CDR3 loop spans 16 amino acids. CDR3 in DNA: TGCGCCAGCAGCTGGGGCGGCGGGAGGGGATCAGATACGCAGTATTTT. It translates to CASSWGGGRGSDTQYF.

The rearrangement links TRBV7-9 to TRBJ1-2; the D gene is possibly TRBD1 (5 bases). Trimming took 2 bases from V and 2 from J, leaving 15 bases between them. The length of the CDR3 is 16 residues. Germline V gene sequence: CDR1 SEHNR, CDR2 FQNEAQ (reference sequence). Written as DNA, the CDR3 is TGTGCCAGCAGCTTACAGCAGGGCGTGGTGAACTATGGCTACACCTTC. Translation: CASSLQQGVVNYGYTF.

The chain joins TRBV7-3 to TRBJ2-3; 8 bases fit TRBD1. The trim removed 4 bases at V and 10 bases at J, leaving 7 bases unmatched. Germline V lookup: CDR1 SGHTA, CDR2 FQGTGA. The CDR3 consists of 13 residues. CDR3 sequence reads: CASSSNAGGAQYF. CDR3 in DNA: TGTGCCAGCAGCTCGAACGCAGGGGGCGCGCAGTATTTT.

This chain uses TRBV3-1 (or the pseudogene TRBV3-2) with TRBJ2-1; D is ambiguous. Germline CDR1 and CDR2: LGHDT and YNNKEL (reference sequence). The CDR3 runs to 12 residues. Trimming stripped 0 bases from V and 6 bases from J, with 3 bases between. The CDR3 DNA sequence: TGTGCCAGCAGCCAAGACTCCAATGAGCAGTTCTTC. Translation gives CASSQDSNEQFF.